This T cell receptor (beta chain) was recovered during a study of blood T cells in healthy people across ages (dated by TCRdb to the mid-2010s). With regard to the full study: In model experiments, template switching captured about one uniquely barcoded TCR beta cDNA molecule for every two T cells. The study measured age-related changes in TCR beta repertoire diversity using deep sequencing normalized with unique cDNA molecular identifiers. The donors were split into four age groups: young (average 16 years), middle-aged (roughly 39), aged (more than 60) and long-lived (more than 80). To avoid experimental bias, donors of different ages were distributed randomly across sequencing lanes. The study analyzed two additional independent replicas of 1 million unique cDNA reads from the same blood draw for two donors, one aged 18 to 29 and one aged 80 or older. Results the study describes overall, beyond this receptor: Conclusive comparison of naive and antigen-experienced compartments was prevented by the profiling of bulk unsorted PBMCs. Estimates of total diversity from one million sequenced T cells were regarded as lower bounds and underestimates. Donor CMV infection status was unknown, potentially confounding age-related changes in expanded clonotypes. Observed TCR beta diversity per million T cells fell roughly linearly with age, and a significant reduction was already apparent by age about 38. Observed TCR beta diversity correlated strongly with the percentage of naive T cells measured by flow cytometry. Compared with the aged group, the long-lived group had more naive CD4+ T cells, fewer expanded clones and increased TCR diversity, a pattern suggesting age selection.

This clonotype was seen repeatedly, ten times or more. Its antigen is currently not known. No per-base quality is available; no much larger clone lies one base away. Systemically healthy Caucasian individuals from Russia, about 38 in total and aged about 6 to 90 years, were included as donors. Ten milliliters of peripheral blood were drawn from each donor into EDTA-treated Vacutainer tubes. Ficoll-Paque density-gradient centrifugation was used to isolate PBMCs, with at least 7 million per sample. Trizol reagent was used to extract total RNA from the PBMCs, yielding at least 5.5 micrograms per sample. For every donor, flow cytometry on a PBMC aliquot measured the percentage of naive CD45RAhigh/CD27high T cells. Library preparation was by 5' RACE. TCRdb names Illumina HiSeq 2500 as the instrument used. A second about 7 to 12 cycle PCR used a sample-barcoded 5' primer and a J-beta primer mix. A unique molecular identifier was introduced onto each TCR beta cDNA molecule by a template-switch 5' adaptor carrying 12 random nucleotides. Each sample yielded at least 3 million CDR3-containing paired-end reads. All of the RNA was converted into first-strand cDNA using the Mint cDNA synthesis kit, with a TRBC-specific oligonucleotide serving as the primer. After uracil-DNA glycosylase treatment, a first 18-cycle PCR used universal primers M1SS and BC2_uni_R on all cDNA. Turning to the authors' computational methods: Each sample was normalized by randomly selecting 1 million high-quality reads, each carrying a distinct molecular identifier. Reads with shared molecular identifiers were discarded instead of being binned into consensus sequences. CDR3 identification, clonotype clustering and error correction used MiTCR with a Q25 quality threshold and the strictest error-elimination algorithm. A nonparametric unseen species model with Euler transformation was used to estimate a lower bound on total TCR beta diversity. TCRdb reran the public reads through fastp at Q25 and MiXCR, keeping productive beta chains. Rows matching on CDR3 protein sequence are summarized as one entry with the most common DNA and genes. The authors' filters were not applied to this entry. For this sample the table gives some 900,000 distinct CDR3 sequences, of which 25% to 35% were detected only once. Of the sample, roughly 17% falls within the top ten clones.

Source material: blood. This receptor was identified in an elderly woman in good health.

Here the CDR3 is given as CSAMTGGYGYTF. The sequenced DNA: TGCAGCGCTATGACGGGGGGCTATGGCTACACCTTC. Here the chain combines TRBV29-1 and TRBJ1-2, with TRBD1 as a weak D call on 5 bases. V is clipped by 7 bases and J by 4 bases, and the sequence between their germline boundaries is 13 bases long. There are 12 amino acids in the CDR3, from cysteine to phenylalanine inclusive. Just the 36-base CDR3 DNA is kept, in frame starting at base 1. The germline V gene yields SQVTM for CDR1 and ANQGSEA for CDR2.